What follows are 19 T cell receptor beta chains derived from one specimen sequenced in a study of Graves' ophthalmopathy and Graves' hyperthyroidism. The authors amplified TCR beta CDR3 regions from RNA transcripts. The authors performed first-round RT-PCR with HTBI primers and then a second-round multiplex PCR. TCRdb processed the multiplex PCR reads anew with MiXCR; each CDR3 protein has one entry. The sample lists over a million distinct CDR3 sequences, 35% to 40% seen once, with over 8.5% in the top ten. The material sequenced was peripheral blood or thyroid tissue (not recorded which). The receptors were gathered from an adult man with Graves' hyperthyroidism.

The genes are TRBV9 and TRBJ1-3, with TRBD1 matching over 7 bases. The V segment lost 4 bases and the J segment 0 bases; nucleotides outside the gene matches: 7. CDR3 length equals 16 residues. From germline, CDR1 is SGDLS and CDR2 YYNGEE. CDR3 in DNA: TGTGCCAGCAGCCACCAGGGGGGCAGCTCTGGAAACACCATATATTTT. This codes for CASSHQGGSSGNTIYF.

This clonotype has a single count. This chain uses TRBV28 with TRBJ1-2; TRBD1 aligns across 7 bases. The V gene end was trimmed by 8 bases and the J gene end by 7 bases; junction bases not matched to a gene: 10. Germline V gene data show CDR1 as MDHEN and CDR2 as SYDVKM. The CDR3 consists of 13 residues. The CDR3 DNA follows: TGTGCCAGCCACGAACAGGGGCCCACTGGCTACACCTTC. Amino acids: CASHEQGPTGYTF.

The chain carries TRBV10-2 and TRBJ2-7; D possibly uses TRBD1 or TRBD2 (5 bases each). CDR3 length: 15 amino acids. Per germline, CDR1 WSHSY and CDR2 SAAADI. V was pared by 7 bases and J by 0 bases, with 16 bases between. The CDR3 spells CASNLHRDGSYEQYF. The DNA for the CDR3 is TGCGCCAGCAATCTACACCGGGACGGCTCCTACGAGCAGTACTTC.

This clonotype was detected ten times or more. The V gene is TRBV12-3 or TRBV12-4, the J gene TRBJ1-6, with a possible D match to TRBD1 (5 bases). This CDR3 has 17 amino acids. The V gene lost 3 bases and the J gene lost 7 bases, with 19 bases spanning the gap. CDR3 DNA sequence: TGTGCCAGCAGTTTTCGGTGGGGCGCATTGTCCAATTCACCCCTCCACTTT. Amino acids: CASSFRWGALSNSPLHF.

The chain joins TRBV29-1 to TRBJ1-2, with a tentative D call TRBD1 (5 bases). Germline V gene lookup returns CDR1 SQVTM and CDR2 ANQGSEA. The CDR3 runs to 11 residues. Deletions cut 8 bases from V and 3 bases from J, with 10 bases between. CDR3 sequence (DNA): TGCAGCTTGGGGACGGACTATGGCTACACCTTC. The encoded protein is CSLGTDYGYTF.

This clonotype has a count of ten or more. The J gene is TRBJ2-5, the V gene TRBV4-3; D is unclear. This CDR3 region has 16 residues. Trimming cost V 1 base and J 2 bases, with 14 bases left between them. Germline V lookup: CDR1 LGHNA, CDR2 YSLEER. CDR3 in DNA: TGCGCCAGCAGCCAAGCGGCGACCCCCCTTCAAGAGACCCAGTACTTC. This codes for CASSQAATPLQETQYF.

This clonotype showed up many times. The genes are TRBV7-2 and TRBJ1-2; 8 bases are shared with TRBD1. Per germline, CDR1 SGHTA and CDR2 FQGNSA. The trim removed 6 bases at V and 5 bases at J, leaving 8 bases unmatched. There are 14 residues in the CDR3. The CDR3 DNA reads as TGTGCCAGCAGAGATGGACAGGGTTTTTATGGCTACACCTTC. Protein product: CASRDGQGFYGYTF. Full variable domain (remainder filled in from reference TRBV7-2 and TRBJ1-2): GAGVSQSPSNKVTEKGKDVELRCDPISGHTALYWYRQSLGQGLEFLIYFQGNSAPDKSGLPSDRFSAERTGGSVSTLTIQRTQQEDSAVYLCASRDGQGFYGYTFGSGTRLTVV.

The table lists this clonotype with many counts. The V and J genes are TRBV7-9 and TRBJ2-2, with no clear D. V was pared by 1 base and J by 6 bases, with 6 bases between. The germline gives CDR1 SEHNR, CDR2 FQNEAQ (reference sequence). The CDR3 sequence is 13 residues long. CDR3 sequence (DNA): TGTGCCAGCAGCTTAGATTCCCCCGGGGAGCTGTTTTTT. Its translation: CASSLDSPGELFF.

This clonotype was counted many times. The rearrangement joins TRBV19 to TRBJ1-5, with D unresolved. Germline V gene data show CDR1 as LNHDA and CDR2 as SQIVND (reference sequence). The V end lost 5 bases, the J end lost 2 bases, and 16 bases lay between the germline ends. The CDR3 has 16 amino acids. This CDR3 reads CASSPESRVGNQPQHF. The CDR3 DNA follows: TGTGCCAGTAGTCCCGAGTCAAGGGTTGGCAATCAGCCCCAGCATTTT.

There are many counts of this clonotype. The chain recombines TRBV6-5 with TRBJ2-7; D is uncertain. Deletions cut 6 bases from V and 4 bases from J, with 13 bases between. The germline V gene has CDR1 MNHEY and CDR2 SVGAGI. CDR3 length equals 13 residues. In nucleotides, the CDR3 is TGTGCCAGCAGCACTATCGACGGGTACGAGCAGTACTTC. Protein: CASSTIDGYEQYF.

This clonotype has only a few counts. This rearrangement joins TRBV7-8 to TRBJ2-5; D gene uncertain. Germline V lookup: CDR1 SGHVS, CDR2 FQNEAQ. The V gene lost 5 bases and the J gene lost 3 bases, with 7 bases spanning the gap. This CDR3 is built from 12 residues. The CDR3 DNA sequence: TGTGCCAGCAGCCCCGCGAAAGAGACCCAGTACTTC. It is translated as CASSPAKETQYF.

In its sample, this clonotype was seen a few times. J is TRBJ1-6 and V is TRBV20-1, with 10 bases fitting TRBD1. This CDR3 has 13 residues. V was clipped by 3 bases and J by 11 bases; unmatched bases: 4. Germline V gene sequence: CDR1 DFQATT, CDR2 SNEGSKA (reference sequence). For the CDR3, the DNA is TGCAGTGCTAGGCCGGGACAGGGGACACCCCTCCACTTT. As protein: CSARPGQGTPLHF.

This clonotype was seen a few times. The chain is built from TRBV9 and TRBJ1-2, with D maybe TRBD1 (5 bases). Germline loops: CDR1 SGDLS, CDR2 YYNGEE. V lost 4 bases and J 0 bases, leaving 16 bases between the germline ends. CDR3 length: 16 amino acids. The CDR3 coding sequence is TGTGCCAGCAGCCTCCGGGACGCCAGAGCTAACTATGGCTACACCTTC. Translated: CASSLRDARANYGYTF.

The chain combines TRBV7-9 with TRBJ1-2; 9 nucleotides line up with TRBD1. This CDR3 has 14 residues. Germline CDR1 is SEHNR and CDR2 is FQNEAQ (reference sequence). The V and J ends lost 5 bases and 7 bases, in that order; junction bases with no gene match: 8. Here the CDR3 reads CASSPGTGTRGYTF. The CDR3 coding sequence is TGTGCCAGCAGCCCCGGGACAGGGACGCGTGGCTACACCTTC.

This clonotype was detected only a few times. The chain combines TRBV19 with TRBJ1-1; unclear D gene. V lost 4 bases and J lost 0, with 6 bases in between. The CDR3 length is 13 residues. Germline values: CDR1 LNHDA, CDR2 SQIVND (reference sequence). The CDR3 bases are TGTGCCAGTAGTAATGACTTGAACACTGAAGCTTTCTTT. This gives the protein CASSNDLNTEAFF.

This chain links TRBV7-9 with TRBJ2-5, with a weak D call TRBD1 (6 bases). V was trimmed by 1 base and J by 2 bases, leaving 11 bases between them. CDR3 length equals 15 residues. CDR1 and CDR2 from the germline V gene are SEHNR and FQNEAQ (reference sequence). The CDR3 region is CASSLDLQGQETQYF. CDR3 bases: TGTGCCAGCAGCTTAGACCTACAGGGACAAGAGACCCAGTACTTC.

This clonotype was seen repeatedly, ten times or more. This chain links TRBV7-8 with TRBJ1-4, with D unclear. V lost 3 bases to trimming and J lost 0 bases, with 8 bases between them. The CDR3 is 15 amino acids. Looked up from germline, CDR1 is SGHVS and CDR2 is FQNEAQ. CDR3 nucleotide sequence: TGTGCCAGCAGCTTCCACGGTGCAACTAATGAAAAACTGTTTTTT. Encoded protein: CASSFHGATNEKLFF.

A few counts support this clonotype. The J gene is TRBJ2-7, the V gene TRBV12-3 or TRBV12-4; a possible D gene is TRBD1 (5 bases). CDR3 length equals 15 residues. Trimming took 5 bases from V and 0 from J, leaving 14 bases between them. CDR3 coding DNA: TGTGCCAGCAGTCCATCCCAGGGAACCTCCTACGAGCAGTACTTC. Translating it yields CASSPSQGTSYEQYF.

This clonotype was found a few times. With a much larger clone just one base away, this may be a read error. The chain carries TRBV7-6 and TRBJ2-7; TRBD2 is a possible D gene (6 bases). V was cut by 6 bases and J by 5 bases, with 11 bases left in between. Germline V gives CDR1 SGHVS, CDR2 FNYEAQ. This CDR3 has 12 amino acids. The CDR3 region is CASSSGTHEQYF. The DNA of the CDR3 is TGTGCCAGCAGTTCCGGGACTCACGAGCAGTACTTC.